A single sample is the source of the 11 T cell receptor beta chains below, sequenced in a study of shared clonotypes between healthy human individuals. Sequenced by immunoSEQ multiplex PCR; TCRdb stores in-frame clones only, minus some. The sample consists of 2 million to 2.5 million clones, approximately 95% of them appearing once. Sequencing was done on a sample of naive CD4+ T cells from PBMCs. Subset reported: CD45RA+ positively selected. The receptors come from a man between 18 and 35 years old in good health. Some clones in this sample may be carry-over from other donors' samples.

This clone appeared once. This chain connects TRBV5-1 to TRBJ2-7, with D perhaps matching TRBD1 or TRBD2 (5 bases each). This CDR3 is 17 amino acids long. Deletions cut 0 bases from V and 1 base from J, with 17 bases between. CDR1 SGHRS and CDR2 YFSETQ come from the germline V gene. This CDR3 is CASSLGPTGTLSYEQYF. The CDR3 DNA reads as TGCGCCAGCAGCTTGGGACCTACCGGGACGTTGTCCTACGAGCAGTACTTC.

The CDR3 bases are TGTGCCAGCAGCCCCGATTTCGAGCGGGAGGCCCACCTCAGCTCCTACAATGAGCAGTTCTTC. Translation gives CASSPDFEREAHLSSYNEQFF. The chain carries TRBV2 and TRBJ2-1, with 9 bases matching TRBD2. The CDR3 is made up of 21 amino acids. V lost 6 bases, J lost 0 bases, and 21 bases stayed unmatched. The germline V gene encodes CDR1 SNHLY and CDR2 FYNNEI.

This chain joins TRBV28 and TRBJ1-5; the D is unclear. Germline V CDR1 and CDR2: MDHEN, SYDVKM. This CDR3 spans 13 amino acids. Trimming stripped 8 bases from V and 4 bases from J, with 12 bases between. This CDR3 is CASGVTPNQPQHF. CDR3 sequence (DNA): TGTGCCAGCGGAGTTACTCCGAATCAGCCCCAGCATTTT.

The V call is TRBV5-1, the J call TRBJ2-7; D unresolved. Germline CDR1 reads SGHRS; CDR2 reads YFSETQ. This CDR3 contains 14 residues. With 1 base removed from V and 0 bases from J, the gap between germline ends came to 8 bases. The CDR3 here is CASSLSPGSYEQYF. CDR3 DNA sequence: TGCGCCAGCAGCTTGAGCCCGGGCTCCTACGAGCAGTACTTC.

The chain has TRBV28 and TRBJ1-2; the D gene is possibly TRBD1 (6 bases). The CDR3 totals 15 residues. Trimming removed 2 bases at V and 2 bases at J, with 12 bases between. CDR1 MDHEN and CDR2 SYDVKM come from the germline V gene. In nucleotides, the CDR3 is TGTGCCAGCAGTTTACTATCGGGGGGCAACTATGGCTACACCTTC. This gives the protein CASSLLSGGNYGYTF.

V gene TRBV6-1 combines with J gene TRBJ2-7; 7 nucleotides line up with TRBD1. The length of the CDR3 is 14 residues. Trimming removed 4 bases from V and 4 bases from J; junction bases left unmatched: 7. Germline loops: CDR1 MNHNS, CDR2 SASEGT. The CDR3 sequence: CASSGKLQGYEQYF. The CDR3 region has the DNA TGTGCCAGCAGTGGTAAACTACAGGGGTACGAGCAGTACTTC.

The chain carries TRBV30 and TRBJ2-3, with 10 bases aligning to TRBD1. The CDR3 totals 17 residues. The V gene's germline CDR1 is GTSNPN and CDR2 SVGIG (reference sequence). Losses at the gene ends were 4 bases for V and 0 bases for J; bases not matched to a gene: 10. The CDR3: CAWIRGTGATSTDTQYF. The CDR3 DNA reads TGTGCCTGGATCCGAGGGACAGGGGCTACTAGCACAGATACGCAGTATTTT.

To note about this clone: The same CDR3 arises from other DNA sequences in this sample as well. The rearrangement joins TRBV10-3 to TRBJ2-3; tentatively, D is TRBD1 or TRBD2 (5 bases each). This CDR3 has 12 residues. Germline CDR1 ENHRY, CDR2 SYGVKD. With 6 bases removed from V and 4 bases from J, the gap between germline ends came to 8 bases. The CDR3 DNA reads TGTGCCATCAGCGGGACCGCAGATACGCAGTATTTT. Its translation is CAISGTADTQYF.

The genes are TRBV19 and TRBJ1-1, with unresolved D. Germline V gives CDR1 LNHDA, CDR2 SQIVND (reference sequence). V lost 3 bases, J lost 1 base, and 18 bases lay in between. The CDR3 has 17 amino acids. For the CDR3, the DNA is TGTGCCAGTAGTATTATTGGATCGGCCATGTCGAACACTGAAGCTTTCTTT. Protein: CASSIIGSAMSNTEAFF.

This chain joins TRBV7-9 and TRBJ1-1, with no clear D. The CDR3 runs to 18 residues. Trimming shortened V by 6 bases and J by 3 bases, and 26 bases separated the two germline ends. Germline lookup yields CDR1 SEHNR and CDR2 FQNEAQ (reference sequence). The CDR3 nucleotides are TGTGCCAGCAGTCGAACCACTCTACGGAGGTCAGAGGACACTGAAGCTTTCTTT. It codes for CASSRTTLRRSEDTEAFF.

This clone was seen only a few times. The V and J genes are TRBV28 and TRBJ1-3, with D unclear. Germline-derived CDR1 and CDR2 are MDHEN and SYDVKM. The CDR3 consists of 14 residues. V was clipped by 6 bases and J by 7 bases, with 16 bases between them. The CDR3 DNA reads as TGTGCCAGCAGGCCTCAGACTACGGGGAACACCATATATTTT. The encoded protein is CASRPQTTGNTIYF.